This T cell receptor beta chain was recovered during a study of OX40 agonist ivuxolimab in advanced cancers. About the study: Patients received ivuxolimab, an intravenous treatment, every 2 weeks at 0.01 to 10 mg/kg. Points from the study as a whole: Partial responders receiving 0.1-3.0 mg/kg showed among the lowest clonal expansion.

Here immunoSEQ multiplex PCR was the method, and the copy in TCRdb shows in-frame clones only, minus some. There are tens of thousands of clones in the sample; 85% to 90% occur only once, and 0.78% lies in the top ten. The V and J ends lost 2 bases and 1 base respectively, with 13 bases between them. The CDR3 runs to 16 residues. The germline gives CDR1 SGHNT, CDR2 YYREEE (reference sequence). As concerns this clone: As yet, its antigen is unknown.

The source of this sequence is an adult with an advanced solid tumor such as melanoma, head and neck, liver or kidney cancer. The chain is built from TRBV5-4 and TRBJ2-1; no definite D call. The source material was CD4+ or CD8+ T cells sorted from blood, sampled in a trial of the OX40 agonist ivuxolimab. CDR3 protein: CASSFRVLPSYNEQFF. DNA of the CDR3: TGTGCCAGCAGCTTCCGGGTACTTCCATCCTACAATGAGCAGTTCTTC.